Listed below are T cell receptor beta chains from one sample, sequenced in a study of blood T cell repertoires in COVID-19. The assay was immunoSEQ multiplex PCR, and TCRdb's table has in-frame clones only and misses some. In the table there are about 54,000 clones, roughly 84% of which are singletons. Sequencing used peripheral blood. These receptors were collected from a man aged 50 or older with active COVID-19. Both conserved end residues are part of each CDR3.

j_call: TRBJ2-6; v_call: TRBV28; cdr3_aa: CATQGWGANVLTF
j_call: TRBJ1-6; v_call: TRBV27; cdr3_aa: CASSLVTGDSPLHF
j_call: TRBJ1-1; v_call: TRBV11-3; cdr3_aa: CASSETGLNTEAFF
j_call: TRBJ1-1; v_call: TRBV2; cdr3_aa: CASSDDGGAFF
j_call: TRBJ1-2; v_call: TRBV7-9; cdr3_aa: CASSTGTGGYGYTF
j_call: TRBJ1-5; v_call: TRBV19; cdr3_aa: CASSILSRGLNQPQHF
j_call: TRBJ2-5; v_call: TRBV4-3; cdr3_aa: CASSQEQGLAGGTGRGQETQYF
j_call: TRBJ1-6; v_call: TRBV7-2; cdr3_aa: CASSLERYSPLHF
j_call: TRBJ1-2; v_call: TRBV29-1; cdr3_aa: CSVVEGTHGYTF
j_call: TRBJ2-1; v_call: TRBV5-1; cdr3_aa: CASSFGGISNEQFF
j_call: TRBJ2-1; v_call: TRBV5-1; cdr3_aa: CASSPGQDNNEQFF
j_call: TRBJ2-1; v_call: TRBV4-3; cdr3_aa: CASSQGQGGVNEQFF
j_call: TRBJ2-7; v_call: TRBV24-1; cdr3_aa: CATSERGRNEQYF
j_call: TRBJ1-1; v_call: TRBV4-1; cdr3_aa: CASSQGANTEAFF
j_call: TRBJ1-1; v_call: TRBV19; cdr3_aa: CASSIGQGTEAFF
j_call: TRBJ1-2; v_call: TRBV20-1; cdr3_aa: CSASMSNYGYTF
j_call: TRBJ2-3; v_call: TRBV18; cdr3_aa: CASSPTGDTQYF
j_call: TRBJ2-2; v_call: TRBV6-6; cdr3_aa: CASKTPGGADTGELFF
j_call: TRBJ2-5; v_call: TRBV24-1; cdr3_aa: CATSGRREETQYF
j_call: TRBJ2-2; v_call: TRBV28; cdr3_aa: CASSGDRGPFLNTGELFF
j_call: TRBJ2-7; v_call: TRBV3-1/TRBV3-2; cdr3_aa: CASSQEASGRVSYEQYF
j_call: TRBJ2-2; v_call: TRBV6-5; cdr3_aa: CASSLQGTGELFF
j_call: TRBJ2-7; v_call: TRBV10-3; cdr3_aa: CAISTGLAGGISYEQYF
j_call: TRBJ2-1; v_call: TRBV4-3; cdr3_aa: CASSREIAGGPEQFF
j_call: TRBJ1-5; v_call: TRBV5-1; cdr3_aa: CASSLTAGGDLNQPQHF
j_call: TRBJ2-7; v_call: TRBV2; cdr3_aa: CASSEEGVGPYEQYF
j_call: TRBJ2-5; v_call: TRBV2; cdr3_aa: CASSESLGTGPKTQYF
j_call: TRBJ2-5; v_call: TRBV5-4; cdr3_aa: CASSSSGIEGETQYF
j_call: TRBJ1-5; v_call: TRBV28; cdr3_aa: CASSLGGSRDQPQHF
j_call: TRBJ2-5; v_call: TRBV5-4; cdr3_aa: CASSSSFRTGGETQYF
j_call: TRBJ1-1; v_call: TRBV6-5; cdr3_aa: CASSYERNTEAFF
j_call: TRBJ2-7; v_call: TRBV2; cdr3_aa: CASSASGTGDTEQYF
j_call: TRBJ2-3; v_call: TRBV7-3; cdr3_aa: CASRRPGSSTDTQYF
j_call: TRBJ2-7; v_call: TRBV14; cdr3_aa: CASSPGPLESLAIYEQYF
j_call: TRBJ1-2; v_call: TRBV27; cdr3_aa: CASSSSWTGVYGYTF